The following is a T cell receptor beta chain sequence with its context. What it recognizes is unknown. Regulatory T cells were sorted from blood as CD4+ CD25-high CD127-low cells. This entry belongs to a study of regulatory and conventional T cells in RAG deficiency. General study results and limits: In Omenn syndrome, Treg and Tconv repertoires overlapped >85%.

Measured with immunoSEQ multiplex PCR; TCRdb has only the in-frame clones, and not every one. The table has roughly 28,000 clones, about 89% seen once. The ends were cut back, 2 bases at V and 0 bases at J, with 21 bases in the middle. From germline, CDR1 is MNHEY and CDR2 SMNVEV (reference sequence). This CDR3 comprises 19 residues. The same data also went into a second study, on regulatory T cells. That work adds: The primer mix had 52 TRBV and 13 TRBJ primers.

The TCR was taken from a human donor in good health. Material for sequencing was Tregs sorted from blood. This sequence joins TRBV27 and TRBJ2-3; D assignment may be TRBD1 or TRBD2 (6 bases each). The DNA of the CDR3 is TGTGCCAGCAGTTTACTTTATCCCGGGGGCGGGGCTAGCACAGATACGCAGTATTTT. The encoded protein is CASSLLYPGGGASTDTQYF.